Listed here are 2 T cell receptor beta chains from one sample, sequenced in a study of cytomegalovirus exposure and HLA in healthy donors. 60 Vbeta and 13 Jbeta primers were used in PCR. Clones were read by immunoSEQ multiplex PCR, and TCRdb kept only the in-frame ones, dropping some. The sample records 80,000 to 130,000 clones, more than 65% being singletons. Input material: PBMCs. Receptors were obtained from a woman younger than 30 in good health and CMV-seropositive.

The chain links TRBV10-3 to TRBJ2-7; 12 nucleotides agree with TRBD2. Losses at the gene ends were 10 bases for V and 6 bases for J; bases not matched to a gene: 7. Germline V gene data show CDR1 as ENHRY and CDR2 as SYGVKD. The CDR3 has 13 amino acids. The chain's CDR3 is CATQLAGGVEQYF. CDR3 nucleotide sequence: TGTGCCACCCAACTAGCGGGAGGCGTCGAGCAGTACTTC.

This clone was seen a handful of times. CDR3 region: CASSLEETGAGGYTF. DNA for the CDR3: TGTGCCAGCAGCTTAGAGGAGACAGGGGCGGGAGGCTACACCTTC. The J gene is TRBJ1-2, the V gene TRBV7-6, with 8 bases identical to TRBD1. Looked up from germline, CDR1 is SGHVS and CDR2 is FNYEAQ. The CDR3 consists of 15 residues. V lost 1 base, J lost 8 bases, and 9 bases stayed unmatched.